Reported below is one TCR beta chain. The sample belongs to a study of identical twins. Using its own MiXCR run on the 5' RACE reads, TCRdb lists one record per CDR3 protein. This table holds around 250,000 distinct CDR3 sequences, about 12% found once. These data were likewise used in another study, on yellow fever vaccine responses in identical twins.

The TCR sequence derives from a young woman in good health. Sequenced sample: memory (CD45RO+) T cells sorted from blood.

CDR3 sequence: CASSLVYSSYEQYF. DNA of the CDR3: TGTGCCAGCAGCTTAGTGTACAGCTCCTACGAGCAGTACTTC. The chain couples TRBV7-2 to TRBJ2-7; no firm D call. V was pared by 1 base and J by 0 bases, with 7 bases between. The CDR3 length is 14 residues. Germline CDR1 and CDR2: SGHTA and FQGNSA.